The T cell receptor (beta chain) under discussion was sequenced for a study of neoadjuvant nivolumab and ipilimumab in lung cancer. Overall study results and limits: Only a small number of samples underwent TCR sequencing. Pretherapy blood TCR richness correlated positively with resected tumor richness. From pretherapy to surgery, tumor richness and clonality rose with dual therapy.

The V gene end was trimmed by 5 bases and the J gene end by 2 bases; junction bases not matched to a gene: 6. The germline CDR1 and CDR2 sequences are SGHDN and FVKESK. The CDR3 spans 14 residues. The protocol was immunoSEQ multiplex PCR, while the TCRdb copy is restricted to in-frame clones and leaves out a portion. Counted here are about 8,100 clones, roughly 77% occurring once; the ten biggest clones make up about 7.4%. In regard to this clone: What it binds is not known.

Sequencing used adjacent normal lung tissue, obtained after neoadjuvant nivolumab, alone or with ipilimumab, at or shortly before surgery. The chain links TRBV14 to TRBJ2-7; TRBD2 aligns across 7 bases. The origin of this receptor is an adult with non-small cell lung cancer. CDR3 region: CASSFSGFPYEQYF. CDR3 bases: TGTGCCAGCAGCTTTAGCGGGTTCCCCTACGAGCAGTACTTC.